This TCR beta chain is from a study of blood T cell repertoires in COVID-19. Study overall: From T cells, B-cell-depleted T cells, or PBMCs came the material, which was cDNA or gDNA.

Enrollees, about 18 to 95 years old, lived in 24 US areas. Participants were placed into cohorts based on the clinical history they reported. TCRdb's copy holds only in-frame clones and misses some; the assay was immunoSEQ multiplex PCR. There are hundreds of thousands of clones in the sample; around 82% occur only once, and under 4.5% lies in the top ten. The V gene's germline CDR1 is LNHDA and CDR2 SQIVND (reference sequence). The CDR3 consists of 14 residues. Trimming took off 2 bases at V and 2 bases at J, with 6 bases between the two ends. The receptor's source is a man aged 30 to 39 with acute COVID-19. The specimen was PBMCs or T cells enriched from blood (not recorded which). The chain carries TRBV19 and TRBJ1-4, with D unclear. The CDR3 protein is CASSITKTNEKLFF. CDR3 nucleotides: TGTGCCAGTAGTATAACAAAGACTAATGAAAAACTGTTTTTT.